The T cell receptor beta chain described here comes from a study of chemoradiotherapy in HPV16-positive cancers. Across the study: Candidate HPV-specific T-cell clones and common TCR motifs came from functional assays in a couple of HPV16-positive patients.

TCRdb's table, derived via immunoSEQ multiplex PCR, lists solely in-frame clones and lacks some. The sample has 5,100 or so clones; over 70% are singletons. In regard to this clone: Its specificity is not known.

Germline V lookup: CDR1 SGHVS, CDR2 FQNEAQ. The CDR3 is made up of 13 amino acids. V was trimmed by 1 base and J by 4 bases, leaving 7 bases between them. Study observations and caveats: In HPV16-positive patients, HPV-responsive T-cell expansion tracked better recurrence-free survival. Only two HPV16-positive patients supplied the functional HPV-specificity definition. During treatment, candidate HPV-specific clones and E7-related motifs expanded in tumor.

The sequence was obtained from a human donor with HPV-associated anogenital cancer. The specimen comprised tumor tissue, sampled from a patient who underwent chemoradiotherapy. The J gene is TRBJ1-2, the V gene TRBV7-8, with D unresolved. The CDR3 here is CASSLGRTYGYTF. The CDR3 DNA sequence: TGTGCCAGCAGCTTAGGACGGACCTATGGCTACACCTTC.